A single sample is the source of the 5 T cell receptor beta chains below, sequenced in a study of CD8 T cells in Susac syndrome (dated by TCRdb to 2018 to 2020). Receptor libraries were prepared by the immunoSEQ multiplex PCR assay. RNA was extracted using the RNeasy kit, and about 0.5 to 1 ug of the RNA was reverse transcribed with random hexamers. In-frame beta chains were kept once TCRdb had trimmed the public reads at Q25 with fastp and called clones with MiXCR. Identical CDR3 proteins give one entry, which carries the most common genes and DNA. For this sample there are about 300,000 distinct CDR3 sequences; about nine tenths appear just once. Together, the top ten hold 0.18% of the sample. The specimen sequenced was CD8+ T cells from PBMCs. These receptor sequences come from a human donor with multiple sclerosis.

A single count supports this clonotype. This chain links TRBV20-1 with TRBJ2-5; D assignment may be TRBD1 or TRBD2 (6 bases each). Germline CDR1 DFQATT, CDR2 SNEGSKA (reference sequence). V was pared by 6 bases and J by 3 bases, with 20 bases between. The CDR3 has 15 residues. The CDR3 nucleotides are TGCAGTGCCCCACCCCGGGGGCCCCTAAAAGAGACCCAGTACTTC. Protein sequence: CSAPPRGPLKETQYF.

The chain couples TRBV29-1 to TRBJ2-1; 8 bases fit TRBD1. Unmatched junction bases numbered 10, after V lost 4 bases and J lost 8 bases. The CDR3 is 14 residues long. Germline V gene sequence: CDR1 SQVTM, CDR2 ANQGSEA. CDR3 sequence reads: CSVARTGIFDEQFF. CDR3 DNA sequence: TGCAGCGTTGCTCGGACAGGGATTTTCGATGAGCAGTTCTTC.

The rearrangement links TRBV6-6 to TRBJ2-5; D not resolved. Germline V gene lookup returns CDR1 MNHNY and CDR2 SVGAGI (reference sequence). V dropped 6 bases and J dropped 7 bases, with 21 bases sitting between them. The CDR3 runs 15 residues. The CDR3 protein is CASSYHNGEWGTQYF. The CDR3 DNA reads TGTGCCAGCAGCTACCACAATGGAGAGTGGGGGACCCAGTACTTC.

The V gene is TRBV24-1, the J gene TRBJ2-1; TRBD2 agrees at 10 bases. The germline V gene has CDR1 KGHDR and CDR2 SFDVKD. The CDR3 runs 15 residues. V was pared by 4 bases and J by 6 bases, with 5 bases of the junction left unmatched. CDR3 region: CATSDPSGRGNEQFF. The CDR3 DNA sequence: TGTGCCACCAGTGACCCTAGCGGGAGAGGCAATGAGCAGTTCTTC.

This chain uses TRBV7-9 with TRBJ2-1; D is possibly TRBD1 (6 bases). Per germline, CDR1 SEHNR and CDR2 FQNEAQ (reference sequence). V gave up 4 bases and J gave up 4 bases, with 14 bases separating them. The CDR3 runs to 15 residues. CDR3 DNA sequence: TGTGCCAGCAGCTCGAACAGGGCTTCTTACAATGAGCAGTTCTTC. Protein: CASSSNRASYNEQFF. The full variable domain, with the rest looked up from reference TRBV7-9 and TRBJ2-1, is DTGVSQNPRHKITKRGQNVTFRCDPISEHNRLYWYRQTLGQGPEFLTYFQNEAQLEKSRLLSDRFSAERPKGSFSTLEIQRTEQGDSAMYLCASSSNRASYNEQFFGPGTRLTVL.